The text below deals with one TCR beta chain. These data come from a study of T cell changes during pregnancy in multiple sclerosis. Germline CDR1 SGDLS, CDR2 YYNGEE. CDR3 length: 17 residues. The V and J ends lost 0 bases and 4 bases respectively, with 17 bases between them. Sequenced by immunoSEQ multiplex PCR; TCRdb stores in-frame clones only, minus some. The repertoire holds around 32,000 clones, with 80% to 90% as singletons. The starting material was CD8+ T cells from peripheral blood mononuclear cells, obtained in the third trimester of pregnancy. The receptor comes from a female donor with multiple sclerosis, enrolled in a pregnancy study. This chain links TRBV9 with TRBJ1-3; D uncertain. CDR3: CASSVVEAPTIGNTIYF. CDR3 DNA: TGTGCCAGCAGCGTAGTGGAGGCGCCGACCATAGGAAACACCATATATTTT.